This TCR beta chain was observed in a study of CD8+CD57+ T cells in acquired aplastic anemia. Genomic DNA provided the template from which TCR beta VDJ and CDR3 profiles were obtained. TCRdb reanalysed the reads using MiXCR and keeps one entry per CDR3 protein. This table holds about 190,000 distinct CDR3 sequences, about 53% found once. Germline assignment: CDR1 PRHDT and CDR2 FYEKMQ (reference sequence). The CDR3 extends over 14 amino acids. The ends were cut back, 5 bases at V and 9 bases at J, with 17 bases in the middle. In its sample, this clonotype was seen once. This may be a read error, as it is one base from a much larger clone. The conserved closing phenylalanine or tryptophan is absent in this CDR3, likely reflecting a read error.

The specimen sequenced was sorted CD4+, CD8+, or CD8+CD57+ T cells (not recorded which) from PBMCs. The TCR comes from a human donor in good health, serving as a control. V usage is TRBV13 and J usage is TRBJ2-1; TRBD2 might be the D (6 bases). The CDR3 DNA is TGTGCCAGCAGCCCTAGTCGGGGGAAGGCTGAGCAGTTCCTC. Protein product: CASSPSRGKAEQFL.